A selection of T cell receptor beta chains follows, all from one sample in a study of CD8 T cells in Susac syndrome. In TCRdb, the immunoSEQ multiplex PCR reads were re-called with MiXCR into one record per CDR3 protein. Seen here are 50,000 or so distinct CDR3 sequences, 85% to 95% observed once, and the top ten hold roughly 0.4%. The sequenced sample was CD8+ T cells from PBMCs. Receptors originate from a human donor in good health. Both conserved end residues are part of each CDR3. Fields, in order: clone size, D gene, J gene, V gene, CDR3 DNA, CDR3 protein. A D gene is named only where the DNA matches it firmly. Rows give clone size only sometimes, using once, few, many, or a class for an expanded clone.

clone size: NA
D gene: NA
J gene: TRBJ1-1
V gene: TRBV11-2
CDR3 DNA: TGTGCCAGCAGCGCCGGGGGGGGCTTGGGCACTGAAGCTTTCTTT
CDR3 protein: CASSAGGGLGTEAFF

clone size: once
D gene: TRBD2
J gene: TRBJ2-3
V gene: TRBV6-5
CDR3 DNA: TGTGCCAGCAGTTACTCGGGACTAGCGGGAGGGGGAGATACGCAGTATTTT
CDR3 protein: CASSYSGLAGGGDTQYF

clone size: NA
D gene: NA
J gene: TRBJ2-7
V gene: TRBV3-1
CDR3 DNA: TGTGCCAGCAGCCAGGGGACTCCCCCTGGGGAGCAGTACTTC
CDR3 protein: CASSQGTPPGEQYF

clone size: NA
D gene: TRBD2
J gene: TRBJ2-7
V gene: TRBV7-2
CDR3 DNA: TGTGCCAGCAGCCCGACTAGCGGGAGTCCTACCTACGAGCAGTACTTC
CDR3 protein: CASSPTSGSPTYEQYF

clone size: NA
D gene: NA
J gene: TRBJ2-1
V gene: TRBV12-3/TRBV12-4
CDR3 DNA: TGTGCCAGCAGTCCAGGTAGCTCCTACAATGAGCAGTTCTTC
CDR3 protein: CASSPGSSYNEQFF

clone size: NA
D gene: NA
J gene: TRBJ1-2
V gene: TRBV10-3
CDR3 DNA: TGTGCCATCACCCCCCCTGGGGGCTATGGCTACACCTTC
CDR3 protein: CAITPPGGYGYTF

clone size: NA
D gene: NA
J gene: TRBJ2-7
V gene: TRBV6-5
CDR3 DNA: TGTGCCAGCAGCAATCTCCCGGGACGGACCTACGAGCAGTACTTC
CDR3 protein: CASSNLPGRTYEQYF

clone size: NA
D gene: TRBD1
J gene: TRBJ1-1
V gene: TRBV12-3/TRBV12-4
CDR3 DNA: TGTGCCAGCAGCTTAGGGACAGGGATCAGTGAAGCTTTCTTT
CDR3 protein: CASSLGTGISEAFF

clone size: NA
D gene: NA
J gene: TRBJ2-1
V gene: TRBV7-9
CDR3 DNA: TGTGCCAGCAGCTTAGTAGGCGGAAACAATGAGCAGTTCTTC
CDR3 protein: CASSLVGGNNEQFF

clone size: NA
D gene: TRBD1
J gene: TRBJ2-7
V gene: TRBV6-2/TRBV6-3
CDR3 DNA: TGTGCCAGCAGCCCAACCTACAGGGGTTCTGTCGAGCAGTACTTC
CDR3 protein: CASSPTYRGSVEQYF

clone size: NA
D gene: TRBD2
J gene: TRBJ2-1
V gene: TRBV29-1
CDR3 DNA: TGCAGCGACCTAGCGGGAGGTCTCTACAATGAGCAGTTCTTC
CDR3 protein: CSDLAGGLYNEQFF

clone size: NA
D gene: TRBD2
J gene: TRBJ2-7
V gene: TRBV4-2
CDR3 DNA: TGTGCCAGCAGCCGAACCGGGACTAGCATTTCCTACGAGCAGTACTTC
CDR3 protein: CASSRTGTSISYEQYF

clone size: NA
D gene: NA
J gene: TRBJ1-2
V gene: TRBV4-2
CDR3 DNA: TGTGCCAGCAGCCAAGAGTTTAAAGAGGGGGTTGTATGGTACTATGGCTACACCTTC
CDR3 protein: CASSQEFKEGVVWYYGYTF

clone size: NA
D gene: NA
J gene: TRBJ2-7
V gene: TRBV6-2/TRBV6-3
CDR3 DNA: TGTGCCAGCTCATGGGGAGCCGGCTCCTACGAGCAGTACTTC
CDR3 protein: CASSWGAGSYEQYF

clone size: NA
D gene: TRBD2
J gene: TRBJ2-1
V gene: TRBV9
CDR3 DNA: TGTGCCAGCAGCGAGTGGGGGGGCCTTAGCGGGATGAGAGTAAACAATGAGCAGTTCTTC
CDR3 protein: CASSEWGGLSGMRVNNEQFF

clone size: NA
D gene: TRBD2
J gene: TRBJ2-1
V gene: TRBV29-1
CDR3 DNA: TGCAGCGTTGATGATCTGGCGGGAGGTTTTGTTGAGCAGTTCTTC
CDR3 protein: CSVDDLAGGFVEQFF

clone size: NA
D gene: TRBD1
J gene: TRBJ2-2
V gene: TRBV13
CDR3 DNA: TGTGCCAGCAGCTTTGGAGGACAGGGGGCGCCCGGGGAGCTGTTTTTT
CDR3 protein: CASSFGGQGAPGELFF

clone size: NA
D gene: NA
J gene: TRBJ2-7
V gene: TRBV12-3/TRBV12-4
CDR3 DNA: TGTGCCAGCAGTTTTGGTCTAGGCGTCTACGAGCAGTACTTC
CDR3 protein: CASSFGLGVYEQYF

clone size: once
D gene: TRBD1
J gene: TRBJ1-1
V gene: TRBV5-4
CDR3 DNA: TGTGCCAGCAGCACCTGGACAGGGGGCAACACTGAAGCTTTCTTT
CDR3 protein: CASSTWTGGNTEAFF

clone size: NA
D gene: NA
J gene: TRBJ2-7
V gene: TRBV20-1
CDR3 DNA: TGCAGTGCTACAGGACGGGCAGAAGACGACGAGCAGTACTTC
CDR3 protein: CSATGRAEDDEQYF

clone size: NA
D gene: NA
J gene: TRBJ1-5
V gene: TRBV27
CDR3 DNA: TGTGCCAGCAGAACAGGGAAGTGGAATCAGCCCCAGCATTTT
CDR3 protein: CASRTGKWNQPQHF

clone size: NA
D gene: NA
J gene: TRBJ2-7
V gene: TRBV11-2
CDR3 DNA: TGTGCCAGCAGCTTGGTGTCAGGGGAGTACTTC
CDR3 protein: CASSLVSGEYF

clone size: NA
D gene: NA
J gene: TRBJ2-4
V gene: TRBV5-1
CDR3 DNA: TGCGCCAGCAGCTTGGGGCCTCTCCAGGGTGCCAAAAACATTCAGTACTTC
CDR3 protein: CASSLGPLQGAKNIQYF

clone size: once
D gene: NA
J gene: TRBJ2-5
V gene: TRBV7-9
CDR3 DNA: TGTGCCAGCAGCTCGCAGGATCCACAAGAGACCCAGTACTTC
CDR3 protein: CASSSQDPQETQYF

clone size: NA
D gene: TRBD2
J gene: TRBJ2-1
V gene: TRBV24-1
CDR3 DNA: TGTGCCACCAGTGATCATAGCGGGAGTCATGAGCAGTTCTTC
CDR3 protein: CATSDHSGSHEQFF

clone size: NA
D gene: NA
J gene: TRBJ2-7
V gene: TRBV11-2
CDR3 DNA: TGTGCCAGCAGCCCCAGGGTCAACGAGCAGTACTTC
CDR3 protein: CASSPRVNEQYF

clone size: NA
D gene: TRBD1
J gene: TRBJ2-1
V gene: TRBV7-9
CDR3 DNA: TGTGCCAGCAGCCAGGGGACAGGGACGTTCTTC
CDR3 protein: CASSQGTGTFF

clone size: NA
D gene: NA
J gene: TRBJ2-7
V gene: TRBV10-3
CDR3 DNA: TGTGCCATCAGTGAAAGAGGGAATAGTGGCGAGCAGTACTTC
CDR3 protein: CAISERGNSGEQYF

clone size: NA
D gene: TRBD1
J gene: TRBJ1-2
V gene: TRBV29-1
CDR3 DNA: TGCAGCGTACGGGACAGTTCCTTCTATGGCTACACCTTC
CDR3 protein: CSVRDSSFYGYTF

clone size: NA
D gene: TRBD1
J gene: TRBJ2-7
V gene: TRBV20-1
CDR3 DNA: TGCAGTGCTAGAGTTCGACAGGGCGTCGAGCAGTACTTC
CDR3 protein: CSARVRQGVEQYF

clone size: NA
D gene: NA
J gene: TRBJ2-2
V gene: TRBV4-1
CDR3 DNA: TGCGCCAGCAGCCAAGAACGTGTGATATACACCGGGGAGCTGTTTTTT
CDR3 protein: CASSQERVIYTGELFF

clone size: NA
D gene: NA
J gene: TRBJ1-5
V gene: TRBV6-6
CDR3 DNA: TGTGCCAGCGGTAAAATCGGACCTGGTGACAATCAGCCCCAGCATTTT
CDR3 protein: CASGKIGPGDNQPQHF

clone size: NA
D gene: NA
J gene: TRBJ2-7
V gene: TRBV14
CDR3 DNA: TGTGCCAGCAGCCCACTTGTTACGGTAGAGCAGTACTTC
CDR3 protein: CASSPLVTVEQYF